One and the same sample provided the 27 T cell receptor beta chains below, sequenced in a study of shared clonotypes between healthy human individuals. Sequencing was performed with immunoSEQ multiplex PCR; in TCRdb, only in-frame clones are kept and a portion is missing. The data hold hundreds of thousands of clones, with about two thirds observed a single time. Sequencing used memory CD4+ T cells sorted from blood. Specified subset: CD45RA-negative fraction. These receptors were obtained from a woman between 25 and 40 years old in good health.

In this sample, this clone turned up once. The V call is TRBV6-5, the J call TRBJ1-2; D gene uncertain. V gave up 4 bases and J gave up 7 bases, with 7 bases separating them. Germline CDR1 MNHEY, CDR2 SVGAGI. CDR3 size: 11 residues. In DNA, the CDR3 is TGTGCCAGCAGTTTCGCCGGTGGCTACACCTTC. This encodes CASSFAGGYTF.

The sample holds a few counts of this clone. This chain links TRBV10-2 with TRBJ1-3; D unclear. The V gene lost 8 bases and the J gene lost 0 bases, with 8 bases spanning the gap. The CDR3 consists of 13 residues. CDR1 WSHSY and CDR2 SAAADI come from the germline V gene. DNA for the CDR3: TGCGCCAGCTCGGACTTCTCTGGAAACACCATATATTTT. Residues: CASSDFSGNTIYF.

About this clone itself: Other DNA sequences in the same sample also yield this CDR3. V gene TRBV28 combines with J gene TRBJ1-1; TRBD1 might be the D (5 bases). Per germline, CDR1 MDHEN and CDR2 SYDVKM. The CDR3 consists of 14 residues. Trimming removed 5 bases at V and 1 base at J, with 11 bases between. Here the CDR3 DNA reads TGTGCCAGCAGTCCTGGGACGGCGAACACTGAAGCTTTCTTT. As protein: CASSPGTANTEAFF. Drawing the rest from reference TRBV28 and TRBJ1-1, the complete variable domain is DVKVTQSSRYLVKRTGEKVFLECVQDMDHENMFWYRQDPGLGLRLIYFSYDVKMKEKGDIPEGYSVSREKKERFSLILESASTNQTSMYLCASSPGTANTEAFFGQGTRLTVV.

The chain is built from TRBV5-6 and TRBJ2-5; 7 bases are a match to TRBD1. V shed 0 bases, J shed 1 base, and the junction held 6 bases outside the gene matches. Germline V lookup: CDR1 SGHDT, CDR2 YYEEEE. The CDR3 length is 16 residues. The DNA of the CDR3 is TGTGCCAGCAGCTTGGCGGCAGGGGGTCCCCAAGAGACCCAGTACTTC. This sequence encodes CASSLAAGGPQETQYF.

This rearrangement joins TRBV27 to TRBJ1-5; D not certain. The CDR3 loop spans 14 amino acids. V was pared by 11 bases and J by 1 base, with 15 bases between. CDR1 MNHEY and CDR2 SMNVEV come from the germline V gene (reference sequence). The CDR3 is CAPPCAGSNQPQHF. CDR3 DNA sequence: TGTGCCCCCCCGTGTGCGGGGAGCAATCAGCCCCAGCATTTT.

The gene calls are TRBV25-1 and TRBJ2-1, with 10 bases aligning to TRBD2. V was clipped by 5 bases and J by 3 bases; unmatched bases: 7. The CDR3 has 16 residues. Germline V gives CDR1 MGHDK, CDR2 SYGVNS. The CDR3 DNA follows: TGTGCCAGCAGTTCCCGTGCTAGCGGGGGCTACAATGAGCAGTTCTTC. The encoded protein is CASSSRASGGYNEQFF.

This chain links TRBV4-2 with TRBJ1-1; the D gene is possibly TRBD1 (6 bases). Germline lookup yields CDR1 LGHNA and CDR2 YNFKEQ. The length of the CDR3 is 13 residues. V lost 3 bases and J 11 bases, leaving 16 bases between the germline ends. DNA of the CDR3: TGTGCCAGCAGCCAGCCCGGGGGGGCCGGGGCTTTCTTT. Amino acids: CASSQPGGAGAFF.

The chain employs TRBV28 and TRBJ1-3; 12 bases match TRBD1. J was trimmed by 0 bases and V by 5 bases; bases with no gene match: 14. The length of the CDR3 is 20 residues. Germline V gene lookup returns CDR1 MDHEN and CDR2 SYDVKM. The CDR3 nucleotides are TGTGCCAGCAGTCCGCGCCGGGTCTGGGACAGGGGGCCCTCTGGAAACACCATATATTTT. Its protein product is CASSPRRVWDRGPSGNTIYF. Complete variable domain (other parts from reference TRBV28 and TRBJ1-3): DVKVTQSSRYLVKRTGEKVFLECVQDMDHENMFWYRQDPGLGLRLIYFSYDVKMKEKGDIPEGYSVSREKKERFSLILESASTNQTSMYLCASSPRRVWDRGPSGNTIYFGEGSWLTVV.

This clone was counted a single time. The chain uses TRBV7-2 and TRBJ1-1; unclear D gene. The V end was cut by 1 base, the J end by 3 bases, with 12 bases between. The CDR3 has 15 residues. Germline V CDR1 and CDR2: SGHTA, FQGNSA. This CDR3 reads CASSLDPVGDTEAFF. The CDR3 DNA is TGTGCCAGCAGCTTAGATCCCGTGGGAGACACTGAAGCTTTCTTT.

This rearrangement joins TRBV19 to TRBJ2-5; 14 bases align to TRBD2. The J segment lost 5 bases and the V segment lost 5 bases, leaving 10 bases of the junction unmatched. Germline-derived CDR1 and CDR2 are LNHDA and SQIVND (reference sequence). This CDR3 is 17 amino acids long. The CDR3, as DNA: TGTGCCAGTAGTCCAGGACTAGCGGGAGGCCCCCGGGAGACCCAGTACTTC. This translates into CASSPGLAGGPRETQYF.

The rearrangement uses TRBV19 and TRBJ1-1, with unresolved D. With 7 bases removed from V and 1 base from J, the gap between germline ends came to 25 bases. The germline CDR1 and CDR2 sequences are LNHDA and SQIVND (reference sequence). CDR3 size: 18 residues. The CDR3 bases are TGTGCCAGTAAATCACTGGGATGGACGGGTTTTTCGAACACTGAAGCTTTCTTT. This encodes CASKSLGWTGFSNTEAFF.

At least ten counts were recorded for this clone. The chain is built from TRBV28 and TRBJ1-5, with unresolved D. Trimming took off 8 bases at V and 1 base at J, with 15 bases between the two ends. Germline V CDR1 and CDR2: MDHEN, SYDVKM. The length of the CDR3 is 15 residues. The chain's CDR3 is CASHYRLNSNQPQHF. In DNA form, the CDR3 reads TGTGCCAGCCACTATAGGCTGAACAGCAATCAGCCCCAGCATTTT.

This clone was seen more than once but under ten times. The gene calls are TRBV5-1 and TRBJ2-1, with TRBD2 matching 8 bases. With V trimmed by 3 bases and J by 7 bases, 3 bases remained unmatched. The germline V gene has CDR1 SGHRS and CDR2 YFSETQ. The CDR3 has 13 residues. The CDR3 sequence: CASSSPGGNEQFF. CDR3 nucleotides: TGCGCCAGCAGCTCCCCGGGGGGGAATGAGCAGTTCTTC. Supplemented by reference TRBV5-1 and TRBJ2-1, the full variable domain reads KAGVTQTPRYLIKTRGQQVTLSCSPISGHRSVSWYQQTPGQGLQFLFEYFSETQRNKGNFPGRFSGRQFSNSRSEMNVSTLELGDSALYLCASSSPGGNEQFFGPGTRLTVL.

In this sample, this clone turned up once. The genes are TRBV5-6 and TRBJ2-7; 7 positions agree with TRBD1. V lost 1 base and J lost 4; bases outside the gene matches: 5. The CDR3 runs 14 residues. Germline CDR1 SGHDT, CDR2 YYEEEE. The CDR3, as DNA: TGTGCCAGCAGCTTGAAAACAGGGGATTACGAGCAGTACTTC. Protein sequence: CASSLKTGDYEQYF.

V usage is TRBV5-1 and J usage is TRBJ1-1, with a weak D call TRBD1 (5 bases). Trimming removed 6 bases from V and 5 bases from J, with 20 bases in between. Germline lookup yields CDR1 SGHRS and CDR2 YFSETQ. CDR3 length: 15 residues. CDR3 coding DNA: TGCGCCAGCACCCCACGGAGGGGCGACTCGACTGAAGCTTTCTTT. It translates to CASTPRRGDSTEAFF.

In its sample, this clone was seen a few times. V is TRBV6-1 and J is TRBJ2-5; D assignment may be TRBD1 or TRBD2 (5 bases each). This CDR3 has 11 residues. Trimming left V 7 bases short and J 5 bases short, with 8 bases between. Germline V gene sequence: CDR1 MNHNS, CDR2 SASEGT. CDR3 residues: CASKRDETQYF. The CDR3 DNA reads TGTGCCAGCAAAAGGGACGAGACCCAGTACTTC.

The J gene is TRBJ2-3, the V gene TRBV7-9, with D possibly being TRBD1 or TRBD2 (6 bases each). The ends were cut back, 5 bases at V and 2 bases at J, with 11 bases in the middle. Germline V gives CDR1 SEHNR, CDR2 FQNEAQ (reference sequence). The CDR3 spans 14 residues. CDR3 DNA: TGTGCCAGCAGCGGCCGGGGGCACACAGATACGCAGTATTTT. Encoded protein: CASSGRGHTDTQYF.

There are a few counts of this clone. The genes are TRBV27 and TRBJ2-7; 7 nucleotides align to TRBD2. V shed 4 bases and J 5 bases; nucleotides not matched to a gene: 5. Germline CDR1 and CDR2: MNHEY and SMNVEV (reference sequence). The CDR3 consists of 13 residues. The CDR3 bases are TGTGCCAGCAGTTCAACTAGCGCCCACGAGCAGTACTTC. It encodes CASSSTSAHEQYF.

The chain has TRBV7-2 and TRBJ2-5; TRBD1 might be the D (6 bases). The DNA end is more similar to TRBJ2-7, so the J call may be wrong. CDR1 is SGHTA and CDR2 is FQGNSA in the germline V gene. The CDR3 consists of 12 residues. Here the CDR3 DNA reads TGTGCCAGCAGCTCCCAGGGGTACGAGCAGTACTTC. The encoded protein is CASSSQGYEQYF.

This clone was found once. The CDR3 sequence: CASSLVSGHRRSEQYF. The CDR3, as DNA: TGTGCCAGCAGTTTGGTCTCGGGACACAGGAGGAGCGAGCAGTACTTC. The V call is TRBV6-5, the J call TRBJ2-7, with TRBD1 as a possible D gene (6 bases). CDR3 length: 16 residues. Germline V gene data show CDR1 as MNHEY and CDR2 as SVGAGI. V lost 4 bases to trimming and J lost 6 bases, with 22 bases between them.

The rearrangement links TRBV6-5 to TRBJ2-6; 7 nucleotides match TRBD1. The V gene end was trimmed by 5 bases and the J gene end by 2 bases; junction bases not matched to a gene: 3. The CDR3 length is 15 residues. Per germline, CDR1 MNHEY and CDR2 SVGAGI. The CDR3 reads CASSRDRAGANVLTF. The CDR3 bases are TGTGCCAGCAGTCGAGACAGGGCTGGGGCCAACGTCCTGACTTTC.

The gene calls are TRBV28 and TRBJ1-5; no reliable D call. The germline CDR1 and CDR2 sequences are MDHEN and SYDVKM. V was pared by 5 bases and J by 5 bases, with 10 bases between. The CDR3 runs to 13 residues. The DNA of the CDR3 is TGTGCCAGCAGTCCGCCGGACTATCAGCCCCAGCATTTT. This codes for CASSPPDYQPQHF.

The chain has TRBV5-4 and TRBJ2-3, with 7 positions matching TRBD1. After removal of 4 bases from V and 6 bases from J, the junction contained 11 bases not matched to a gene. The CDR3 spans 15 residues. The germline gives CDR1 SGHNT, CDR2 YYREEE (reference sequence). The CDR3 nucleotides are TGTGCCAGCAGCAGGGACAGTTCCCAATCGGATACGCAGTATTTT. This encodes CASSRDSSQSDTQYF. Complete variable domain (other parts from reference TRBV5-4 and TRBJ2-3): ETGVTQSPTHLIKTRGQQVTLRCSSQSGHNTVSWYQQALGQGPQFIFQYYREEENGRGNFPPRFSGLQFPNYSSELNVNALELDDSALYLCASSRDSSQSDTQYFGPGTRLTVL.

V and J are TRBV6-1 and TRBJ1-2; weak D call: TRBD1 (5 bases). The CDR3 has 13 residues. Trimming shortened V by 5 bases and J by 3 bases, and 10 bases separated the two germline ends. The germline V gene has CDR1 MNHNS and CDR2 SASEGT. The CDR3 sequence is CASSSAGHYGYTF. CDR3 nucleotide sequence: TGTGCCAGCAGTTCGGCAGGGCACTATGGCTACACCTTC.

The chain combines TRBV19 with TRBJ2-7; 7 bases match TRBD1. Germline V gene lookup returns CDR1 LNHDA and CDR2 SQIVND (reference sequence). V lost 6 bases and J lost 0; bases outside the gene matches: 5. This CDR3 contains 14 residues. Written as DNA, the CDR3 is TGTGCCAGTAGAAGGGACAGAACCTCCTACGAGCAGTACTTC. The encoded protein is CASRRDRTSYEQYF.

The chain employs TRBV5-4 and TRBJ2-2, with 9 positions matching TRBD2. The CDR3 is 17 residues long. Unmatched junction bases numbered 14, after V lost 5 bases and J lost 6 bases. Germline V gene data show CDR1 as SGHNT and CDR2 as YYREEE (reference sequence). CDR3 amino acids: CASRERPGLALSGELFF. The CDR3 region has the DNA TGTGCCAGCAGGGAACGGCCGGGACTAGCATTGTCCGGGGAGCTGTTTTTT. The full variable domain, completed using reference TRBV5-4 and TRBJ2-2, is ETGVTQSPTHLIKTRGQQVTLRCSSQSGHNTVSWYQQALGQGPQFIFQYYREEENGRGNFPPRFSGLQFPNYSSELNVNALELDDSALYLCASRERPGLALSGELFFGEGSRLTVL.

The V gene is TRBV7-9, the J gene TRBJ2-3, with TRBD2 identical over 11 bases. The CDR3 runs 15 residues. The V and J ends lost 5 bases and 2 bases, in that order; junction bases with no gene match: 3. Germline assignment: CDR1 SEHNR and CDR2 FQNEAQ (reference sequence). The chain's CDR3 is CASSRLAGYTDTQYF. Here the CDR3 DNA reads TGTGCCAGCAGCCGACTAGCGGGATACACAGATACGCAGTATTTT.